This T cell receptor (beta chain) was captured in a study of shared clonotypes between healthy human individuals. Study-level results: Several donors held roughly 5% of naive CD4 clonotypes in common.

CD45RO negativity and positive selection for CCR7 defined naive CD8 cells, a population that excluded terminally differentiated effector memory CD45RA+ cells. Caucasian adults residing in Nashville, Tennessee made up all the donors. Worth noting for this clone: Its antigen is as yet unknown.

Clones were read by immunoSEQ multiplex PCR, and TCRdb kept only the in-frame ones, dropping some. The sample has fewer than 850,000 clones; about 96% are singletons. The sample was naive CD8+ T cells sorted from blood. The sequence was collected from a man younger than 45 in good health.

The DNA of the CDR3 is TGTGCCAGCAGCTTAGGTTCGAGCGAGCAGTACTTC. Its translation is CASSLGSSEQYF. The rearrangement links TRBV7-9 to TRBJ2-7; no clear D gene. V was cut by 1 base and J by 6 bases, with 7 bases left in between. The CDR3 covers 12 residues. Germline V gene lookup returns CDR1 SEHNR and CDR2 FQNEAQ (reference sequence).